The 21 T cell receptor beta chains given below trace back to one sample, sequenced in a study of OX40 agonist ivuxolimab in advanced cancers. The protocol was immunoSEQ multiplex PCR, while the TCRdb copy is restricted to in-frame clones and leaves out a portion. The top ten hold 0.15% to 0.2% of the sample, which has more than 95,000 clones, roughly 95% seen once. This specimen was CD4+ or CD8+ T cells sorted from blood, taken in a trial of the OX40 agonist ivuxolimab. These receptor sequences come from an adult with an advanced solid tumor such as melanoma, head and neck, liver or kidney cancer.

The CDR3 DNA follows: TGTGCCACCAGCAGCCGGGGGAACAATCAGCCCCAGCATTTT. Amino acids: CATSSRGNNQPQHF. The rearrangement joins TRBV15 to TRBJ1-5, with a possible D match to TRBD1 (5 bases). CDR1 LNHNV and CDR2 YYDKDF come from the germline V gene (reference sequence). The length of the CDR3 is 14 residues. V lost 3 bases, J lost 3 bases, and 9 bases lay in between.

The V gene is TRBV4-3, the J gene TRBJ2-1, with 11 bases identical to TRBD2. J gave up 10 bases and V 0 bases, and 5 bases lay outside the gene matches. The CDR3 loop spans 15 amino acids. CDR1 LGHNA and CDR2 YSLEER come from the germline V gene. In DNA, the CDR3 is TGCGCCAGCAGCCAAGAGCCTAGCGGGAGGACCGAGCAGTTCTTC. The encoded protein is CASSQEPSGRTEQFF.

The J gene is TRBJ2-7, the V gene TRBV6-1; D is possibly TRBD1 (6 bases). The CDR3 has 15 residues. Germline CDR1 reads MNHNS; CDR2 reads SASEGT. V was clipped by 6 bases and J by 2 bases, with 17 bases between them. The CDR3 sequence: CASRKGQRSPYEQYF. The DNA of the CDR3 is TGTGCCAGCAGAAAGGGACAACGTTCCCCCTACGAGCAGTACTTC.

Here the CDR3 reads CASSQRVGQGARETQYF. CDR3 in DNA: TGCGCCAGCAGCCAAAGGGTAGGACAGGGGGCACGAGAGACCCAGTACTTC. This chain joins TRBV4-1 and TRBJ2-5; 11 nucleotides match TRBD1. V was pared by 2 bases and J by 4 bases, with 9 bases of the junction left unmatched. Germline CDR1 MGHRA, CDR2 YSYEKL. This CDR3 is built from 17 residues.

The rearrangement joins TRBV19 to TRBJ2-1, with 13 bases aligning to TRBD2. The CDR3 contains 19 residues. V dropped 1 base and J dropped 1; count of bases not matched to a gene: 7. Germline lookup yields CDR1 LNHDA and CDR2 SQIVND (reference sequence). The DNA for the CDR3 is TGTGCCAGTAGTATAGTTCCGGGACTAGCGGGGATTTCCTACAATGAGCAGTTCTTC. Its translation is CASSIVPGLAGISYNEQFF.

In regard to this clone: One junction end does not reproduce the germline sequence, and a read error may be involved. The chain combines TRBV7-7 with TRBJ2-1, with D perhaps assigned TRBD1 or TRBD2 (6 bases each). CDR1 and CDR2 (germline): SSHAT, FNYEAQ (reference sequence). The CDR3 covers 14 residues. CDR3 amino acids: CASSLGAGLNEQFF. The CDR3 DNA sequence: TGTGCTAGCAGCTTGGGGGCGGGACTGAATGAGCAGTTCTTC.

The V and J genes are TRBV19 and TRBJ2-2; D unclear. The CDR3 runs 16 residues. The V gene's germline CDR1 is LNHDA and CDR2 SQIVND (reference sequence). V lost 4 bases and J 1 base, leaving 13 bases between the germline ends. CDR3 in amino acids: CASSRLESVNTGELFF. The CDR3 DNA is TGTGCCAGTAGTAGATTAGAGTCAGTGAACACCGGGGAGCTGTTTTTT. The full variable domain, completed using reference TRBV19 and TRBJ2-2, is DGGITQSPKYLFRKEGQNVTLSCEQNLNHDAMYWYRQDPGQGLRLIYYSQIVNDFQKGDIAEGYSVSREKKESFPLTVTSAQKNPTAFYLCASSRLESVNTGELFFGEGSRLTVL.

The genes are TRBV4-3 and TRBJ1-2; TRBD1 is a possible D gene (5 bases). Germline V gene sequence: CDR1 LGHNA, CDR2 YSLEER. The CDR3 is 17 amino acids. The ends were cut back, 4 bases at V and 0 bases at J, with 18 bases in the middle. For the CDR3, the DNA is TGCGCCAGCAGCCGTAGCCTCGGGGGAGCGGCTAACTATGGCTACACCTTC. This codes for CASSRSLGGAANYGYTF.

This clone was seen more than once but under ten times. The chain carries TRBV6-6 and TRBJ1-5; D might be TRBD1 (5 bases). The germline CDR1 and CDR2 sequences are MNHNY and SVGAGI (reference sequence). V was cut by 2 bases and J by 2 bases, with 10 bases left in between. The CDR3 consists of 15 residues. Here the CDR3 DNA reads TGTGCCAGCAGTTACCTAGACAGTCGCAATCAGCCCCAGCATTTT. Translation: CASSYLDSRNQPQHF.

The table lists this clone with a count of one. CDR3 region: CASSIDRAPYEQYF. In nucleotides, the CDR3 is TGCGCCAGCAGCATAGACAGGGCTCCCTACGAGCAGTACTTC. The rearrangement uses TRBV5-1 and TRBJ2-7, with TRBD1 matching over 7 bases. The CDR3 consists of 14 residues. Germline lookup yields CDR1 SGHRS and CDR2 YFSETQ. The V segment lost 4 bases and the J segment 2 bases; nucleotides outside the gene matches: 6. Using reference TRBV5-1 and TRBJ2-7 for the parts outside the CDR3, the full variable domain is KAGVTQTPRYLIKTRGQQVTLSCSPISGHRSVSWYQQTPGQGLQFLFEYFSETQRNKGNFPGRFSGRQFSNSRSEMNVSTLELGDSALYLCASSIDRAPYEQYFGPGTRLTVT.

In this sample, this clone turned up once. This chain uses TRBV27 with TRBJ1-4; D gene ambiguous. V lost 3 bases and J 3 bases, leaving 20 bases between the germline ends. This CDR3 is 18 amino acids long. Germline V lookup: CDR1 MNHEY, CDR2 SMNVEV (reference sequence). This chain's CDR3 is CASSFVGIRDSANEKLFF. The CDR3 coding sequence is TGTGCCAGCAGTTTTGTTGGAATTCGAGATTCAGCTAATGAAAAACTGTTTTTT.

This chain joins TRBV5-1 and TRBJ1-1; D gene uncertain. With 0 bases removed from V and 0 bases from J, the gap between germline ends came to 9 bases. This CDR3 comprises 15 residues. Germline assignment: CDR1 SGHRS and CDR2 YFSETQ. DNA for the CDR3: TGCGCCAGCAGCTTGGGACAAACCGTGAACACTGAAGCTTTCTTT. Residues: CASSLGQTVNTEAFF.

This chain joins TRBV29-1 and TRBJ1-1, with 11 bases aligning to TRBD1. Per germline, CDR1 SQVTM and CDR2 ANQGSEA. V gave up 7 bases and J gave up 7 bases; unmatched junction bases: 2. CDR3 size: 11 residues. The CDR3 bases are TGCAGCGCCGGGACAGGGGGTGAAGCTTTCTTT. Its protein is CSAGTGGEAFF.

This chain joins TRBV15 and TRBJ2-7, with 14 nucleotides matching TRBD2. The V gene end was trimmed by 1 base and the J gene end by 9 bases; junction bases not matched to a gene: 2. The germline V gene has CDR1 LNHNV and CDR2 YYDKDF (reference sequence). The CDR3 consists of 14 residues. Written as DNA, the CDR3 is TGTGCCACCAGCAGAGTCGGGACTAGCGGGAGGCAGTACTTC. This gives the protein CATSRVGTSGRQYF.

V gene TRBV10-2 combines with J gene TRBJ2-3; the D is unclear. Germline CDR1 reads WSHSY; CDR2 reads SAAADI. The V end lost 4 bases, the J end lost 8 bases, and 19 bases lay between the germline ends. This CDR3 comprises 15 residues. The CDR3 DNA follows: TGCGCCAGCAGTGTCTCGGGCTTGCCCGGTGGTACGCAGTATTTT. It translates to CASSVSGLPGGTQYF.

V usage is TRBV5-4 and J usage is TRBJ2-2; D is unclear. CDR3 length: 16 amino acids. CDR1 is SGHNT, CDR2 YYREEE, per germline (reference sequence). Trimming pared 0 bases from V and 2 bases from J, leaving 11 bases between. The CDR3 loop reads CASSLGGGRNTGELFF. The CDR3 DNA reads as TGTGCCAGCAGCTTGGGAGGTGGGCGAAACACCGGGGAGCTGTTTTTT.

The rearrangement uses TRBV9 and TRBJ2-7, with TRBD1 identical over 7 bases. This CDR3 spans 14 amino acids. Germline lookup yields CDR1 SGDLS and CDR2 YYNGEE. Germline trimming cut 3 bases from V and 7 bases from J; bases unmatched to any gene: 10. CDR3 in DNA: TGTGCCAGCAGCGGACAGGGCCCTAATGGAGAGCAGTACTTC. It yields the protein CASSGQGPNGEQYF.

CDR3 in DNA: TGTGCCAGCAGCCCCCCGCGGAGCGGGGCTCCAGATACGCAGTATTTT. Translating gives CASSPPRSGAPDTQYF. This sequence joins TRBV27 and TRBJ2-3; 7 bases match TRBD2. Germline values: CDR1 MNHEY, CDR2 SMNVEV (reference sequence). J was trimmed by 4 bases and V by 6 bases; bases with no gene match: 13. The CDR3 sequence is 16 residues long.

This chain joins TRBV19 and TRBJ2-1, with 12 bases matching TRBD1. The CDR3 runs 18 residues. Germline loops: CDR1 LNHDA, CDR2 SQIVND (reference sequence). V shed 3 bases and J 10 bases; nucleotides not matched to a gene: 16. In nucleotides, the CDR3 is TGTGCCAGTAGTATTCCCGGGACAGGGGGCGCGGATGCAGGGGAGCAGTTCTTC. Its protein product is CASSIPGTGGADAGEQFF.

The CDR3 loop reads CASSPRGRRGQETQYF. The CDR3, as DNA: TGTGCCAGCAGCCCCCGCGGCAGAAGGGGGCAAGAGACCCAGTACTTC. The rearrangement links TRBV7-3 to TRBJ2-5; D perhaps matches TRBD1 (6 bases). CDR1 is SGHTA, CDR2 FQGTGA, per germline. The CDR3 runs to 16 residues. Trimming pared 5 bases from V and 2 bases from J, leaving 18 bases between.

The chain employs TRBV7-2 and TRBJ1-1; the D is unclear. Germline assignment: CDR1 SGHTA and CDR2 FQGNSA. V was clipped by 3 bases and J by 1 base, with 6 bases between them. CDR3 length: 13 amino acids. CDR3 loop: CASSFSENTEAFF. CDR3 in DNA: TGTGCCAGCAGCTTCTCAGAGAACACTGAAGCTTTCTTT.